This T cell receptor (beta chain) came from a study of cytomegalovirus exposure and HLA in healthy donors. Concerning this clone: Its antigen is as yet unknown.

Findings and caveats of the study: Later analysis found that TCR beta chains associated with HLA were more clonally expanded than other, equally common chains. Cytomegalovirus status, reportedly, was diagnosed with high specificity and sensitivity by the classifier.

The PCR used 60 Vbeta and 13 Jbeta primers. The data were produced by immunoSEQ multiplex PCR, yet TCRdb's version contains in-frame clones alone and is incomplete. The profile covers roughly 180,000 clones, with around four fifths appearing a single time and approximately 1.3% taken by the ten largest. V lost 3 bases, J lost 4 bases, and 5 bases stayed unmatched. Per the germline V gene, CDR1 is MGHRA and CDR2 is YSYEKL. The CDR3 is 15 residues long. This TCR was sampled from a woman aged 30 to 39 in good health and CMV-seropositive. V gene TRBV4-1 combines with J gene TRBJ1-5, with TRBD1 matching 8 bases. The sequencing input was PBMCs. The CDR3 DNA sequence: TGCGCCAGCAGCCATGGACAGGGAGGGAATCAGCCCCAGCATTTT. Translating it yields CASSHGQGGNQPQHF.